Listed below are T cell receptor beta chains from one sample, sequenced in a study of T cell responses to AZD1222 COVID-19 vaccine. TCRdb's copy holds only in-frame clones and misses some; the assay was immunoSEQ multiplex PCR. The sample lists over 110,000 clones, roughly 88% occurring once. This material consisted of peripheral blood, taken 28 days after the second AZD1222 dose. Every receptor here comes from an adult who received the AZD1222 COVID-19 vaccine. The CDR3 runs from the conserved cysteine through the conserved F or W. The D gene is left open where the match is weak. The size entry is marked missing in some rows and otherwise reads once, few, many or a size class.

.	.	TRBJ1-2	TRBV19	TGTGCCAGTAGTATCCCTCCTTCGGGCTACACCTTC	CASSIPPSGYTF
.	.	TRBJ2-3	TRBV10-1	TGCGCCAGTAGTGGGGGGTATACGCAGTATTTT	CASSGGYTQYF
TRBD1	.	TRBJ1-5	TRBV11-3	TGTGCCAGCAGCTTAGACGACAGGGGGCCTCAGCCCCAGCATTTT	CASSLDDRGPQPQHF
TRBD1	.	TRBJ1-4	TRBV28	TGTGCCAGCAGTCCCCCACGGACAGGGGGGCATGAAAAACTGTTTTTT	CASSPPRTGGHEKLFF
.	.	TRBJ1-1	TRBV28	TGTGCCAGCCTCTACCCCGCTCAGGGCACTGAAGCTTTCTTT	CASLYPAQGTEAFF
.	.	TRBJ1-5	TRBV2	TGTGCCAGCAGTGATGGCCGTAGCAACCAGCCCCAGCATTTT	CASSDGRSNQPQHF
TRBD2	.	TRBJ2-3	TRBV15	TGTGCCACCAGCAGGAAAGCGGGAGGATCCACAGATACGCAGTATTTT	CATSRKAGGSTDTQYF
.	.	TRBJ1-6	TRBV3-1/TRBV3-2	TGTGCCAGCAGCCAAGTTACAGGGTACTCACCCCTCCACTTT	CASSQVTGYSPLHF
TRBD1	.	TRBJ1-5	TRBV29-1	TGCAGCGTTTCAACAGGGGGCGCGTCTCAGCCCCAGCATTTT	CSVSTGGASQPQHF
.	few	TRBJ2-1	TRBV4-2	TGTGCCAGCAGCCAGTCCGGGACGGTGAACAATGAGCAGTTCTTC	CASSQSGTVNNEQFF
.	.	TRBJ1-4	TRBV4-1	TGCGCCAGCAGCCCGCTCGGACTGACCCTTAATGAAAAACTGTTTTTT	CASSPLGLTLNEKLFF
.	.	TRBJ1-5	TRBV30	TGTGCCTGGAGTGGAGGGGGAGATCAGCCCCAGCATTTT	CAWSGGGDQPQHF
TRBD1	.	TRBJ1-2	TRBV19	TGTGCCAGTAGTATCAACAGGGGGCCCGGGGGCTACACCTTC	CASSINRGPGGYTF
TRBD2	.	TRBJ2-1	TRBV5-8	TGTGCCAGCAGCTTGGGGGCGGGAGGGCCTGTAAATGAGCAGTTCTTC	CASSLGAGGPVNEQFF
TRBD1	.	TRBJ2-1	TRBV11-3	TGTGCCAGCAGCCTTGGGACAGGGGGCAATGAGCAGTTCTTC	CASSLGTGGNEQFF
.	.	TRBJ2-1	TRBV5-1	TGCGCCAGCAGCTCTGAGGGCAGGGGTTACAATGAGCAGTTCTTC	CASSSEGRGYNEQFF
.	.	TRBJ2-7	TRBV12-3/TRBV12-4	TGTGCCAGCAGTGCCGGGGCGAACTACGAGCAGTACTTC	CASSAGANYEQYF
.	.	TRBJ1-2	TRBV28	TGTGCCAGCAAAAAGGGACAAGCCTATGGCTACACCTTC	CASKKGQAYGYTF
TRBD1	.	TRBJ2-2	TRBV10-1	TGCGCCAGTAGGGACAGCGCCGGGGAGCTGTTTTTT	CASRDSAGELFF
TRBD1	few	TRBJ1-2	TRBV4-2	TGTGCCAGCAGCCAAGTGTGGGACAGTCTTTCCTATGGCTACACCTTC	CASSQVWDSLSYGYTF
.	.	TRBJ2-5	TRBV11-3	TGTGCCAGCAGCGACGACAGTGGTGAAGAGACCCAGTACTTC	CASSDDSGEETQYF
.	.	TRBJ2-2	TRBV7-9	TGTGCCAGCAGCTTCCTGGGGGAGCTGTTTTTT	CASSFLGELFF
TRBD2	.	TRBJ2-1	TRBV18	TGTGCCAGCTCCCCTACTAGCGCCACAACATACAATGAGCAGTTCTTC	CASSPTSATTYNEQFF
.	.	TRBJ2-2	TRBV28	TGTGCCAGCAGGTCAGGGAACACCGGGGAGCTGTTTTTT	CASRSGNTGELFF
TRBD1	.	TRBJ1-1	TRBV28	TGTGCCAGCAGGGAACAGGGGTCGGGCACTGAAGCTTTCTTT	CASREQGSGTEAFF
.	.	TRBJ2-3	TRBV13	TGTGCCAGCAGTCCTTGGGGAAGCACAGATACGCAGTATTTT	CASSPWGSTDTQYF
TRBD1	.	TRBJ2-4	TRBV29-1	TGCAGCGTTGCGACAGGGGGACTAAACATTCAGTACTTC	CSVATGGLNIQYF
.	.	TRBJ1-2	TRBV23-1	TGCGCCAGCAGTCCGAGGGGGAACTCCCATTATTATGGCTACACCTTC	CASSPRGNSHYYGYTF
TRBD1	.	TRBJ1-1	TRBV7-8	TGTGCCAGCAGCTTAACAGGGGGCATCGGCACTGAAGCTTTCTTT	CASSLTGGIGTEAFF
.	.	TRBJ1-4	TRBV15	TGTGCCACCAGCAGAGAGGGAGGGATCGAAAAACTGTTTTTT	CATSREGGIEKLFF
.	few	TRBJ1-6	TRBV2	TGTGCCAGCAGTGATGGTCATTCTAATTCACCCCTCCACTTT	CASSDGHSNSPLHF
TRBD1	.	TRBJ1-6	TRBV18	TGTGCCAGCTCACCACTCTCGGGGACAGATAATTCACCCCTCCACTTT	CASSPLSGTDNSPLHF
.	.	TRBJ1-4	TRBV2	TGTGCCAGCATGAATGAAAAACTGTTTTTT	CASMNEKLFF
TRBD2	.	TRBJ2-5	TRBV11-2	TGTGCCAGCACCAGGACTAGCGGGGGTAAAGAGACCCAGTACTTC	CASTRTSGGKETQYF
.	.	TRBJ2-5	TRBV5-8	TGTGCCACTTCTCGCAACTGGGGAGAGACCCAGTACTTC	CATSRNWGETQYF
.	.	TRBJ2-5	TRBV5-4	TGTGCCAGCAGCTTGGGGGTGGGGGGGGGCGAAGAGACCCAGTACTTC	CASSLGVGGGEETQYF
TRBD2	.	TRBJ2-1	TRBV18	TGTGCCAGCTCACCACCGACTAGCAACGAGCAGTTCTTC	CASSPPTSNEQFF
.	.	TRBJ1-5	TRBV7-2	TGTGCCAGCAGCCCTGGCTTTAGGGGACGATATAGCAATCAGCCCCAGCATTTT	CASSPGFRGRYSNQPQHF
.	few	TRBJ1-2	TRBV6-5	TGTGCCAGCAGCTCTCAACCTTTTAACTATGGCTACACCTTC	CASSSQPFNYGYTF
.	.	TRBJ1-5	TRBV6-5	TGTGCCAGCAGTTCTCAGTGGAGCAATCAGCCCCAGCATTTT	CASSSQWSNQPQHF
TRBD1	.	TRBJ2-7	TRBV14	TGTGCCAGCAGCCTACAGGGGTACGAGCAGTACTTC	CASSLQGYEQYF
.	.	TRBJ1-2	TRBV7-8	TGTGCCAGCACCGATTATGAACGGGAATCGAGCGGCTACACCTTC	CASTDYERESSGYTF
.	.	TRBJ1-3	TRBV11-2	TGTGCCAGCAGCCCCATCCAAACAGAGGTTGGAAACACCATATATTTT	CASSPIQTEVGNTIYF
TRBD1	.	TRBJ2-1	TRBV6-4	TGTGCCAGCAGTGGGCTGGGACAGGGAAGAGGAGATGAGCAGTTCTTC	CASSGLGQGRGDEQFF
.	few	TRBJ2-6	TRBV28	TGTGCCAGCAGTTTGGGAGGCCGGCGGGCCAACGTCCTGACTTTC	CASSLGGRRANVLTF
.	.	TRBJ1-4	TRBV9	TGTGCCAGCAGCGTATCGGGTCCAAATGAAAAACTGTTTTTT	CASSVSGPNEKLFF
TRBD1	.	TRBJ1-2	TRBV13	TGTGCCAGCAGCAACCTGACAGGGAGGTATGGCTACACCTTC	CASSNLTGRYGYTF
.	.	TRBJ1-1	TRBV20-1	TGCAGTACCGCCGTGAACACTGAAGCTTTCTTT	CSTAVNTEAFF
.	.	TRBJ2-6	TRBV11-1	TGTGCCAGCAGCTCACCAGCCGGTGGGGCCAACGTCCTGACTTTC	CASSSPAGGANVLTF
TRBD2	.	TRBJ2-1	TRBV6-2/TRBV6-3	TGTGCCAGCAGTTACGAGGGCGGGAGGGCCTCTGAGCAGTTCTTC	CASSYEGGRASEQFF
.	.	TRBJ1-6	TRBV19	TGTGCCAGTAGTAGTGCGGACCCTAATTCACCCCTCCACTTT	CASSSADPNSPLHF
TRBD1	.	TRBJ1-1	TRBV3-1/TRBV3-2	TGTGCCAGCAGCCCGGGGGACAGGGTCATAGAGAGGAACACTGAAGCTTTCTTT	CASSPGDRVIERNTEAFF
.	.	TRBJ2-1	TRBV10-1	TGCGCCAGCAGATCCGGGACAACTTCCAATGAGCAGTTCTTC	CASRSGTTSNEQFF
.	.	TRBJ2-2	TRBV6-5	TGTGCCACCGCACGGCAAAGGAACACCGGGGAGCTGTTTTTT	CATARQRNTGELFF
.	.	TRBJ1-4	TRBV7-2	TGTGCCAGCAGCTCCGGACAAGGGAGTATAAGTGAAAAACTGTTTTTT	CASSSGQGSISEKLFF